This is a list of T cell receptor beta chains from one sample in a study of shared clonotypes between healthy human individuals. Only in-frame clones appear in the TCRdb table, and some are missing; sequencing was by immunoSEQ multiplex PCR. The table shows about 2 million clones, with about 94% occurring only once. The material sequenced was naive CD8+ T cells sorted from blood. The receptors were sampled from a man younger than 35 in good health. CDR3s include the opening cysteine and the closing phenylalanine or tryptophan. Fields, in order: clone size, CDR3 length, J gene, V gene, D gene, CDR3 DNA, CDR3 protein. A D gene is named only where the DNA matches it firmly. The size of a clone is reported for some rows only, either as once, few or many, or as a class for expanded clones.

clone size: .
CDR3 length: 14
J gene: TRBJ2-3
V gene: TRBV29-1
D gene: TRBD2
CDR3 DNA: TGCAGCGTTGGGGCTAGCGGGTACACAGATACGCAGTATTTT
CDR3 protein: CSVGASGYTDTQYF

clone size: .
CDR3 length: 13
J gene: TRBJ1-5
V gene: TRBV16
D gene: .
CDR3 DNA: TGTGCCAGCAGCCAGGGGGGAAATCAGCCCCAGCATTTT
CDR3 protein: CASSQGGNQPQHF

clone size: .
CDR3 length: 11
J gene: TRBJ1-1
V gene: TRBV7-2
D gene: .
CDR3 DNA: TGTGCCAGCAGCTTATTTGGTGAAGCTTTCTTT
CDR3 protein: CASSLFGEAFF

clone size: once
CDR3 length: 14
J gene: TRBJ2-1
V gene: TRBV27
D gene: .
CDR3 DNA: TGTGCCAGCAGTTTCGCAGGGCGTTACAATGAGCAGTTCTTC
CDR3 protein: CASSFAGRYNEQFF

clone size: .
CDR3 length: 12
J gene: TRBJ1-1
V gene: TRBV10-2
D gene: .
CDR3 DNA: TGCGCCAGCACGGCGGAGAACACTGAAGCTTTCTTT
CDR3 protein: CASTAENTEAFF

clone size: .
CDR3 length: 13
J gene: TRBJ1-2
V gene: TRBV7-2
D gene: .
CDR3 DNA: TGTGCCAGCAGCTTATCCTTCGGCGCTGGCTACACCTTC
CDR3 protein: CASSLSFGAGYTF

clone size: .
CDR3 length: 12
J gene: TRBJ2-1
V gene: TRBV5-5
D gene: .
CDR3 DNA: TGTGCCAGCAGCTCAGGGTTGGATGAGCAGTTCTTC
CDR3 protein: CASSSGLDEQFF

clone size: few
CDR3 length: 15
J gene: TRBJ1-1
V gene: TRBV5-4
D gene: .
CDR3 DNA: TGTGCCAGCAGCTTGGGAATCGGGGAATCGGGTGAAGCTTTCTTT
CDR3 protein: CASSLGIGESGEAFF

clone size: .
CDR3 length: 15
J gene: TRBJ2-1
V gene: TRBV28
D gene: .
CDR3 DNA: TGTGCCAGCAGTCCCCTTGCGGGGCCTTACAATGAGCAGTTCTTC
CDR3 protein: CASSPLAGPYNEQFF

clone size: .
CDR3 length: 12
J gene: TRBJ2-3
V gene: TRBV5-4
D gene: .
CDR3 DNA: TGTGCCAGCAGCACTGCAACAGATACGCAGTATTTT
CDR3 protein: CASSTATDTQYF

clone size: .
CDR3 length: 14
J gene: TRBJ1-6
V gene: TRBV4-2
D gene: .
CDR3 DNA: TGTGCCAGCAGCCAAGGGGGCCCTAATTCACCCCTCCACTTT
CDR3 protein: CASSQGGPNSPLHF

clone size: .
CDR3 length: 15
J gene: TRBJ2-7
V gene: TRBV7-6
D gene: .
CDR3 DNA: TGTGCCAGCAGCTTTGGCAGGGATCCCTACTACGAGCAGTACTTC
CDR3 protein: CASSFGRDPYYEQYF

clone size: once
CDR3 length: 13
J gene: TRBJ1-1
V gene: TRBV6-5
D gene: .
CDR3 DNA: TGTGCCAGCAGTTACTCAGGAGGGCTTGAAGCTTTCTTT
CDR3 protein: CASSYSGGLEAFF

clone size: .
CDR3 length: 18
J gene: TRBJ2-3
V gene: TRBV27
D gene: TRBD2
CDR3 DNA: TGTGCCAGCAGTTTAACGCAACTAGCGGAATCACCCACAGATACGCAGTATTTT
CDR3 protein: CASSLTQLAESPTDTQYF

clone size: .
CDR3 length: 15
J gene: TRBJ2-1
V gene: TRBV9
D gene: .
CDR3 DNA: TGTGCCAGCAGCGGAGGTGCGTTCGGCCCCCATGAGCAGTTCTTC
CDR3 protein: CASSGGAFGPHEQFF

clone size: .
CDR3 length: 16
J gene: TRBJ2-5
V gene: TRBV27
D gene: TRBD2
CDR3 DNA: TGTGCCAGCAGTTTATCGGCGGGAGAGTACCAAGAGACCCAGTACTTC
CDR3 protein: CASSLSAGEYQETQYF

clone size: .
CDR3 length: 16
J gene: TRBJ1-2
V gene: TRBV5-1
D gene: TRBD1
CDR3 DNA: TGCGCCAGCAGCTCCCCGGACAGGGGGTACAACTATGGCTACACCTTC
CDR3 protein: CASSSPDRGYNYGYTF

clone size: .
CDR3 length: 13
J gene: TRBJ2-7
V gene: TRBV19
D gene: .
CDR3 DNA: TGTGCCAGTAGCATAGGGAGCTCCTACGAGCAGTACTTC
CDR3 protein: CASSIGSSYEQYF

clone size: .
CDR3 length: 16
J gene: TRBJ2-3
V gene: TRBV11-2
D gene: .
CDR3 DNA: TGTGCCAGCAGCCATGGGACGACCTCTAGCACAGATACGCAGTATTTT
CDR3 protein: CASSHGTTSSTDTQYF

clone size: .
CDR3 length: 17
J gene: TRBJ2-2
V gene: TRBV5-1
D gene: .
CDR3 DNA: TGCGCCAGCAGAGGTGATCTGGGGGGCTCGAACACCGGGGAGCTGTTTTTT
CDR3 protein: CASRGDLGGSNTGELFF

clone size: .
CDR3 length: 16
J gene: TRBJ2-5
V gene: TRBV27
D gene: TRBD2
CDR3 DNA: TGTGCCAGCAGTTTATCGTGGGGGGGGTTCCAAGAGACCCAGTACTTC
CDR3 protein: CASSLSWGGFQETQYF

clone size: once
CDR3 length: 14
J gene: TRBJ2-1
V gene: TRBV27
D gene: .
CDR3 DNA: TGTGCCAGCAGTTTATTATCCTCCTACAATGAGCAGTTCTTC
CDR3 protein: CASSLLSSYNEQFF

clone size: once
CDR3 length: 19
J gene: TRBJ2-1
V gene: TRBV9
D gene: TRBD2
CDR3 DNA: TGTGCCAGCAGCGTAGGAGGGGTTCTGAGCGGGAAGCCTTACAATGAGCAGTTCTTC
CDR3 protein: CASSVGGVLSGKPYNEQFF

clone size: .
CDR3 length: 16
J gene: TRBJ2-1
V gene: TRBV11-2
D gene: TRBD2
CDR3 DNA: TGTGCCAGCAGCTTGGGAGCGGGGGGCCTCTACAATGAGCAGTTCTTC
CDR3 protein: CASSLGAGGLYNEQFF

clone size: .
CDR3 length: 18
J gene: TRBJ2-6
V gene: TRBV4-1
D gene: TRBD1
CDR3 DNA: TGCGCCAGCAGCGCCACTAGGACAGGTTACTCTGGGGCCAACGTCCTGACTTTC
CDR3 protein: CASSATRTGYSGANVLTF

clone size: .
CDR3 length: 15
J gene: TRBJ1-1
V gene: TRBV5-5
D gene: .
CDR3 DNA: TGTGCCAGCAGCTTGCCTCCGGGGTTCAACACTGAAGCTTTCTTT
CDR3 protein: CASSLPPGFNTEAFF

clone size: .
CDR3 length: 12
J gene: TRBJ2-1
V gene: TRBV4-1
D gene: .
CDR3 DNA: TGCGCCAGCAGCCAAGATTACGATGAGCAGTTCTTC
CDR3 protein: CASSQDYDEQFF

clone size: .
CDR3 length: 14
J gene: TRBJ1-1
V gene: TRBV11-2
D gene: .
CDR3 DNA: TGTGCCAGCAGCTCACTAACAGGGTCCGATGAAGCTTTCTTT
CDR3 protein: CASSSLTGSDEAFF

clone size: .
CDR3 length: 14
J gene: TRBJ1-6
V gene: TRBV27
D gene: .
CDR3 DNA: TGTGCCAGCAGTTTAGGGGACGGAAATTCACCCCTCCACTTT
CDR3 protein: CASSLGDGNSPLHF

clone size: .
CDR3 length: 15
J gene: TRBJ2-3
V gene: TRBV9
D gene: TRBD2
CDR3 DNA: TGTGCCAGCAGCGTAGGGGCGGGAGGGGTAGATACGCAGTATTTT
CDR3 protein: CASSVGAGGVDTQYF

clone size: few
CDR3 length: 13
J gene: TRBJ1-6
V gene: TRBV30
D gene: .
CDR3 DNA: TGTGCCTGGAGTCAGGGGTCGGGGTCACCCCTCCACTTT
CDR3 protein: CAWSQGSGSPLHF

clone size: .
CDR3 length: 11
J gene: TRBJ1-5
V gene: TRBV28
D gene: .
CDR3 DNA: TGTGCCAGCAGTTCCTTGGAGGCCCAGCATTTT
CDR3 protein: CASSSLEAQHF

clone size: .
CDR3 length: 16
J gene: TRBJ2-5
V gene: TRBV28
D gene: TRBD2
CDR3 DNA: TGTGCCAGCAGTGTTTATCGCGGGGGAACAATAGAGACCCAGTACTTC
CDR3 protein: CASSVYRGGTIETQYF

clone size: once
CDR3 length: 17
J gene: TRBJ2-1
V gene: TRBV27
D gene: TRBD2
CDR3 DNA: TGTGCCAGCAGTGGACGGGGGACTAGCGGGCCTTACAATGAGCAGTTCTTC
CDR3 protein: CASSGRGTSGPYNEQFF